A single sample gave rise to the 24 T cell receptor beta chains below, sequenced in a study of control samples from healthy donors and cancer patients. Using immunoSEQ multiplex PCR, the repertoire was profiled, and TCRdb retains in-frame clones only, with some absent. Of approximately 74,000 clones listed, about 95% were seen once; the top ten hold approximately 3%. The sample was blood. The receptors come from a woman aged 25 to 39 in good health.

This chain uses TRBV29-1 with TRBJ1-1, with D possibly matching TRBD1 (5 bases). CDR3 length: 15 residues. Trimming left V 2 bases short and J 4 bases short, with 17 bases between. From germline, CDR1 is SQVTM and CDR2 ANQGSEA. The CDR3 DNA is TGCAGCGTTGAACGGGCAGGGACCCTCTCCACTGAAGCTTTCTTT. It codes for CSVERAGTLSTEAFF.

The V call is TRBV6-5, the J call TRBJ2-1; a weak D match, TRBD1 (6 bases). The CDR3 is made up of 15 amino acids. The ends were cut back, 6 bases at V and 4 bases at J, with 16 bases in the middle. From germline, CDR1 is MNHEY and CDR2 SVGAGI. The CDR3 DNA follows: TGTGCCAGCAGGGTGGGCAGGGGTTCATACAATGAGCAGTTCTTC. This sequence encodes CASRVGRGSYNEQFF.

V usage is TRBV5-6 and J usage is TRBJ1-2, with 10 nucleotides matching TRBD1. CDR3 length equals 14 residues. Germline V gene data show CDR1 as SGHDT and CDR2 as YYEEEE. After removal of 6 bases from V and 7 bases from J, the junction contained 9 bases not matched to a gene. The CDR3 region is CASNPTGGRGGYTF. The CDR3 nucleotides read TGTGCCAGCAACCCGACAGGGGGCCGGGGTGGCTACACCTTC.

The V call is TRBV2, the J call TRBJ1-5; 9 nucleotides align to TRBD1. Trimming cost V 4 bases and J 7 bases; bases outside gene matches: 5. The CDR3 consists of 14 residues. Germline V lookup: CDR1 SNHLY, CDR2 FYNNEI. The CDR3 spells CASSVQGARQPQHF. The CDR3 nucleotides read TGTGCCAGCAGTGTACAGGGGGCAAGGCAGCCCCAGCATTTT.

The gene calls are TRBV29-1 and TRBJ1-4; D not certain. Germline-derived CDR1 and CDR2 are SQVTM and ANQGSEA. The CDR3 has 14 residues. With 6 bases removed from V and 0 bases from J, the gap between germline ends came to 11 bases. The CDR3 loop is CSVTGVSTNEKLFF. Here the CDR3 DNA reads TGCAGCGTAACCGGTGTTTCAACTAATGAAAAACTGTTTTTT.

The chain couples TRBV7-2 to TRBJ1-2, with D maybe TRBD1 (5 bases). From germline, CDR1 is SGHTA and CDR2 FQGNSA. V shed 8 bases and J shed 0 bases, with 13 bases lying between them. The CDR3 totals 14 residues. The CDR3 spells CASPHWGTNYGYTF. The CDR3 nucleotides read TGTGCCAGCCCCCATTGGGGCACTAACTATGGCTACACCTTC.

V and J are TRBV12-5 and TRBJ1-1; 7 positions match TRBD1. Germline lookup yields CDR1 LGHNT and CDR2 FRNRAP. The CDR3 totals 19 residues. The V segment lost 0 bases and the J segment 4 bases; nucleotides outside the gene matches: 17. This CDR3 reads CASGLVLTPRRQGGTEAFF. The CDR3 DNA follows: TGTGCTAGTGGTTTGGTACTAACACCCCGGAGGCAGGGGGGCACTGAAGCTTTCTTT.

There are a few counts of this clone. V is TRBV3-1 (or the pseudogene TRBV3-2) and J is TRBJ2-1; TRBD2 matches at 10 bases. Germline trimming cut 5 bases from V and 9 bases from J; bases unmatched to any gene: 10. CDR1 is LGHDT and CDR2 is YNNKEL in the germline V gene (reference sequence). The length of the CDR3 is 15 residues. The CDR3 loop reads CASSRRGLAPGEQFF. The CDR3 DNA follows: TGTGCCAGCAGCAGGCGGGGACTAGCGCCCGGTGAGCAGTTCTTC.

The chain combines TRBV12-3 or TRBV12-4 with TRBJ2-7; D may correspond to TRBD1 or TRBD2 (6 bases each). CDR3 length: 13 residues. The V gene lost 7 bases and the J gene lost 6 bases, with 16 bases spanning the gap. The CDR3 bases are TGTGCCAGCAATCCCCCCGGGGGCCTCGAGCAGTACTTC. This codes for CASNPPGGLEQYF.

The rearrangement links TRBV5-4 to TRBJ2-5; D is unresolved. The CDR3 is 16 amino acids. The germline CDR1 and CDR2 sequences are SGHNT and YYREEE (reference sequence). Trimming took off 2 bases at V and 1 base at J, with 15 bases between the two ends. The CDR3 DNA reads as TGTGCCAGCAGCTTCGAGTCCAAGGGTCCCCAAGAGACCCAGTACTTC. It specifies CASSFESKGPQETQYF.

The chain carries TRBV2 and TRBJ1-1, with a tentative D call TRBD1 (5 bases). Germline V CDR1 and CDR2: SNHLY, FYNNEI. The germline V and J ends were trimmed by 7 bases and 0 bases, with 15 bases remaining between them. The CDR3 extends over 15 amino acids. CDR3 protein: CASNAQGTLNTEAFF. In nucleotides, the CDR3 is TGTGCCAGCAACGCTCAGGGCACCTTGAACACTGAAGCTTTCTTT.

The J gene is TRBJ1-1, the V gene TRBV4-1, with D unresolved. Germline values: CDR1 MGHRA, CDR2 YSYEKL. CDR3 length: 14 amino acids. V lost 0 bases, J lost 5 bases, and 10 bases lay in between. The CDR3 DNA is TGCGCCAGCAGCCAAGATGAGGGTTGGACTGAAGCTTTCTTT. As protein: CASSQDEGWTEAFF.

The chain uses TRBV2 and TRBJ2-7; no reliable D call. Germline V gene lookup returns CDR1 SNHLY and CDR2 FYNNEI. This CDR3 comprises 16 residues. The V end was cut by 2 bases, the J end by 4 bases, with 18 bases between. The CDR3 nucleotides are TGTGCCAGCAGTGAACGCGCTCCCCTTACCCCTTACGAGCAGTACTTC. Translated, it gives CASSERAPLTPYEQYF. Full variable domain (rest looked up from reference TRBV2 and TRBJ2-7): EPEVTQTPSHQVTQMGQEVILRCVPISNHLYFYWYRQILGQKVEFLVSFYNNEISEKSEIFDDQFSVERPDGSNFTLKIRSTKLEDSAMYFCASSERAPLTPYEQYFGPGTRLTVT.

The V and J genes are TRBV5-1 and TRBJ1-4; D gene uncertain. Germline values: CDR1 SGHRS, CDR2 YFSETQ. V lost 4 bases to trimming and J lost 1 base, with 11 bases between them. This CDR3 has 15 amino acids. CDR3 sequence reads: CASSPSDGTNEKLFF. The CDR3 DNA follows: TGCGCCAGCAGCCCTTCCGATGGAACTAATGAAAAACTGTTTTTT.

J is TRBJ1-4 and V is TRBV18; TRBD1 matches 9 bases. Germline V gene sequence: CDR1 KGHSH, CDR2 LQKENI. V trimming: 4 bases; J trimming: 8 bases; junction bases outside the gene matches: 5. There are 14 residues in the CDR3. Here the CDR3 reads CASSRDREQEKLFF. Written as DNA, the CDR3 is TGTGCCAGCTCACGGGACAGGGAGCAAGAAAAACTGTTTTTT.

The chain has TRBV3-1 (or the pseudogene TRBV3-2) and TRBJ1-4, with 7 positions matching TRBD1. The trim removed 4 bases at V and 5 bases at J, leaving 4 bases unmatched. The CDR3 spans 14 residues. The germline CDR1 and CDR2 sequences are LGHDT and YNNKEL (reference sequence). This chain's CDR3 is CASSLPGQNEKLFF. In DNA, the CDR3 is TGTGCCAGCAGCCTACCGGGACAGAATGAAAAACTGTTTTTT.

The rearrangement uses TRBV19 and TRBJ1-1, with a possible D match to TRBD1 (5 bases). The CDR3 sequence is 14 residues long. Germline V gene data show CDR1 as LNHDA and CDR2 as SQIVND (reference sequence). V was shortened by 6 bases and J by 0 bases, with 11 bases between the two germline ends. The CDR3 here is CASSWGGMNTEAFF. CDR3 nucleotide sequence: TGTGCCAGTAGCTGGGGGGGGATGAACACTGAAGCTTTCTTT.

The chain links TRBV28 to TRBJ1-5, with D unresolved. This CDR3 has 12 amino acids. Trimming took off 6 bases at V and 3 bases at J, with 6 bases between the two ends. Germline CDR1 and CDR2: MDHEN and SYDVKM. The CDR3 coding sequence is TGTGCCAGCAGAGTCCCCAATCAGCCCCAGCATTTT. Its translation: CASRVPNQPQHF.

The rearrangement uses TRBV5-6 and TRBJ2-5; 9 nucleotides match TRBD2. The CDR3 has 16 residues. Germline V gene sequence: CDR1 SGHDT, CDR2 YYEEEE. J was trimmed by 5 bases and V by 0 bases; bases with no gene match: 8. The chain's CDR3 is CASSLGGGGAGETQYF. The CDR3 DNA reads as TGTGCCAGCAGCTTGGGCGGCGGGGGGGCAGGTGAGACCCAGTACTTC.

V gene TRBV19 combines with J gene TRBJ1-3; D not certain. The CDR3 consists of 15 residues. V lost 6 bases and J lost 0, with 12 bases in between. CDR1 and CDR2 (germline): LNHDA, SQIVND (reference sequence). CDR3 in amino acids: CASREDFNSGNTIYF. The DNA for the CDR3 is TGTGCCAGTAGGGAGGACTTCAACTCTGGAAACACCATATATTTT.

The chain is built from TRBV3-1 (or the pseudogene TRBV3-2) and TRBJ1-1; D is ambiguous. V lost 1 base, J lost 1 base, and 7 bases lay in between. The CDR3 extends over 14 amino acids. CDR1 is LGHDT and CDR2 is YNNKEL in the germline V gene (reference sequence). CDR3 in amino acids: CASSQVLANTEAFF. CDR3 nucleotide sequence: TGTGCCAGCAGCCAAGTTCTCGCGAACACTGAAGCTTTCTTT.

This chain connects TRBV6-5 to TRBJ1-2; D might be TRBD1 (6 bases). V dropped 3 bases and J dropped 4 bases, with 9 bases sitting between them. The CDR3 sequence is 13 residues long. Germline loops: CDR1 MNHEY, CDR2 SVGAGI. The CDR3: CASSYEGGYGYTF. In DNA, the CDR3 is TGTGCCAGCAGTTATGAGGGGGGCTATGGCTACACCTTC.

The rearrangement joins TRBV7-2 to TRBJ1-4, with 7 bases matching TRBD1. V dropped 5 bases and J dropped 4; count of bases not matched to a gene: 7. This CDR3 has 15 residues. CDR1 and CDR2 from the germline V gene are SGHTA and FQGNSA. CDR3 in DNA: TGTGCCAGCAGCGGAGGGGGACAGTTTAATGAAAAACTGTTTTTT. Protein: CASSGGGQFNEKLFF. The whole variable domain, remainder taken from reference TRBV7-2 and TRBJ1-4, is GAGVSQSPSNKVTEKGKDVELRCDPISGHTALYWYRQSLGQGLEFLIYFQGNSAPDKSGLPSDRFSAERTGGSVSTLTIQRTQQEDSAVYLCASSGGGQFNEKLFFGSGTQLSVL.

The genes are TRBV12-3 or TRBV12-4 and TRBJ1-1; TRBD1 might be the D (6 bases). Trimming removed 6 bases at V and 7 bases at J, with 15 bases between. CDR3 length: 13 amino acids. CDR3 amino acids: CASSFRGDGEAFF. Here the CDR3 DNA reads TGTGCCAGCAGCTTTAGGGGGGACGGTGAAGCTTTCTTT.